This entry concerns a single T cell receptor beta chain. The data were obtained in a study of shared T cell receptors in the human thymus. The assay was immunoSEQ multiplex PCR, and TCRdb's table has in-frame clones only and misses some. The sample has 650,000 to 950,000 clones, approximately 83% seen once. This CDR3 has 17 residues. CDR1 is SGHVS, CDR2 FQNEAQ, per germline. The ends were cut back, 4 bases at V and 0 bases at J, with 16 bases in the middle. The data also belong to a second study, concerning human thymus T cells. That source notes: Thymus was obtained from resections taken during corrective heart surgery.

The sequencing sample was made of thymocytes. The chain employs TRBV7-8 and TRBJ1-3; D may be TRBD1 (5 bases). The TCR was taken from a girl in the first two years of life with a congenital heart defect. The CDR3 nucleotides are TGTGCCAGCAGCTCACCCACAGGTCTTAGCTCTGGAAACACCATATATTTT. It specifies CASSSPTGLSSGNTIYF.